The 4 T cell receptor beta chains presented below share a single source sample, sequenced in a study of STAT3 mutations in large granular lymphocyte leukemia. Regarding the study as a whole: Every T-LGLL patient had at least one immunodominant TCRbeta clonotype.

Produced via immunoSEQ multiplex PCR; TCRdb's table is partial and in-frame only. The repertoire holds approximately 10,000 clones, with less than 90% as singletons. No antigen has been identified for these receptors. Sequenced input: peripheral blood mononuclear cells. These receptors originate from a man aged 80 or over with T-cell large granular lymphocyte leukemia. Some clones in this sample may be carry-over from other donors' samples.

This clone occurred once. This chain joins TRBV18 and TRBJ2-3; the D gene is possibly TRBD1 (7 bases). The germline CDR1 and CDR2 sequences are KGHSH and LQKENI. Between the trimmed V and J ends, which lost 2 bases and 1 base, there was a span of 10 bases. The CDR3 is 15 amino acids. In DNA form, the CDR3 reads TGTGCCAGCTCACCAGACAGGGAGGGCACAGATACGCAGTATTTT. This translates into CASSPDREGTDTQYF.

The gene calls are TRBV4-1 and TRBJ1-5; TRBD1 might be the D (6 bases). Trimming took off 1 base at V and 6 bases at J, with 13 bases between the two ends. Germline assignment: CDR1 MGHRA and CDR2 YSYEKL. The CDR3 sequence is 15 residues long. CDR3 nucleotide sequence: TGCGCCAGCAGCCAAGCAGGGGTTCGGCGTCAGCCCCAGCATTTT. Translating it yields CASSQAGVRRQPQHF.

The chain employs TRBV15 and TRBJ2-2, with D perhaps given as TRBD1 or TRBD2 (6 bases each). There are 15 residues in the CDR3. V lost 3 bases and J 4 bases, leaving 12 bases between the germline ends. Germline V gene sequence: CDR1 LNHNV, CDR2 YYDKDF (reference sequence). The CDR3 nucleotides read TGTGCCACCAGCAGTTGGGGGGCGGGCACCGGGGAGCTGTTTTTT. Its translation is CATSSWGAGTGELFF.

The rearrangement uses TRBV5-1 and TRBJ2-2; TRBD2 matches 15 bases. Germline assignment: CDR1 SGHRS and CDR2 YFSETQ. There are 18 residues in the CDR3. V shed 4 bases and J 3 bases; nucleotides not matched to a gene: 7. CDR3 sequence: CASSPRTSGGGHTGELFF. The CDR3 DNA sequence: TGCGCCAGCAGCCCACGGACTAGCGGGGGGGGCCACACCGGGGAGCTGTTTTTT.